Following are 30 T cell receptor beta chains from one sample sequenced in a study of blood T cell repertoires in COVID-19. Assay: immunoSEQ multiplex PCR; the TCRdb copy retains only in-frame clones and omits some. The repertoire holds around 250,000 clones, with around 86% as singletons. The sample was PBMCs or T cells enriched from blood (not recorded which). The source of these receptors is a woman aged 50 to 60 who had recovered from COVID-19.

This rearrangement joins TRBV11-3 to TRBJ2-2, with 10 bases fitting TRBD1. From germline, CDR1 is SGHNT and CDR2 YENEEA. This CDR3 comprises 16 residues. Losses at the gene ends were 6 bases for V and 6 bases for J; bases not matched to a gene: 10. CDR3 sequence reads: CASSFSSGTGAGELFF. The DNA of the CDR3 is TGTGCCAGCAGTTTTTCCTCCGGGACAGGGGCCGGGGAGCTGTTTTTT.

The chain links TRBV7-9 to TRBJ2-7, with TRBD1 matching 8 bases. V gave up 4 bases and J gave up 0 bases; unmatched junction bases: 2. Germline V lookup: CDR1 SEHNR, CDR2 FQNEAQ (reference sequence). The CDR3 sequence is 14 residues long. CDR3 sequence: CASSSGQGSYEQYF. Here the CDR3 DNA reads TGTGCCAGCAGCTCAGGACAGGGCTCCTACGAGCAGTACTTC.

The J gene is TRBJ1-3, the V gene TRBV9; 11 bases are shared with TRBD1. The CDR3 runs to 17 residues. J lost 0 bases, V lost 4 bases, and 6 bases had no gene match. The germline gives CDR1 SGDLS, CDR2 YYNGEE. In DNA form, the CDR3 reads TGTGCCAGCAGCTCGGGACAGGGGGACCTCTCTGGAAACACCATATATTTT. Its translation: CASSSGQGDLSGNTIYF.

The rearrangement links TRBV18 to TRBJ2-3, with 7 positions matching TRBD2. The CDR3 sequence is 15 residues long. The ends lost 3 bases at V and 4 bases at J; junction bases unmatched: 7. Per germline, CDR1 KGHSH and CDR2 LQKENI. CDR3 amino acids: CASSPRERRADTQYF. Written as DNA, the CDR3 is TGTGCCAGCTCACCGCGGGAGCGCAGGGCAGATACGCAGTATTTT.

The chain links TRBV28 to TRBJ2-3; 11 bases line up with TRBD2. Germline V gene sequence: CDR1 MDHEN, CDR2 SYDVKM. The junction had 4 bases not matched to a gene; V was cut back by 7 bases and J by 4 bases. The CDR3 runs to 14 residues. The CDR3 nucleotides are TGTGCCAGCACCGGGACTAGCGGACCAGATACGCAGTATTTT. Translating it yields CASTGTSGPDTQYF. Combining the CDR3 with reference TRBV28 and TRBJ2-3 gives the whole variable domain DVKVTQSSRYLVKRTGEKVFLECVQDMDHENMFWYRQDPGLGLRLIYFSYDVKMKEKGDIPEGYSVSREKKERFSLILESASTNQTSMYLCASTGTSGPDTQYFGPGTRLTVL.

This clone was counted once. The chain joins TRBV7-8 to TRBJ1-2, with TRBD1 matching over 8 bases. The CDR3 is 14 amino acids. The V gene end was trimmed by 2 bases and the J gene end by 4 bases; junction bases not matched to a gene: 3. Germline loops: CDR1 SGHVS, CDR2 FQNEAQ. CDR3 region: CASSLPGQVYGYTF. CDR3 sequence (DNA): TGTGCCAGCAGCTTACCGGGACAGGTCTATGGCTACACCTTC.

The chain carries TRBV18 and TRBJ2-5; 7 bases map to TRBD1. The J segment lost 3 bases and the V segment lost 6 bases, leaving 4 bases of the junction unmatched. The CDR3 is 13 residues long. From germline, CDR1 is KGHSH and CDR2 LQKENI. CDR3 amino acids: CASSRDREETQYF. The DNA for the CDR3 is TGTGCCAGCTCTCGAGACAGGGAAGAGACCCAGTACTTC.

The chain links TRBV5-6 to TRBJ2-6; tentatively, D is TRBD2 (5 bases). Trimming left V 3 bases short and J 4 bases short, with 11 bases between. Germline V CDR1 and CDR2: SGHDT, YYEEEE. This CDR3 region has 15 residues. This chain's CDR3 is CASSYPTGGANVLTF. CDR3 coding DNA: TGTGCCAGCAGCTACCCCACGGGGGGGGCCAACGTCCTGACTTTC. The full variable domain, in which reference TRBV5-6 and TRBJ2-6 provide the parts outside the CDR3, is DAGVTQSPTHLIKTRGQQVTLRCSPKSGHDTVSWYQQALGQGPQFIFQYYEEEERQRGNFPDRFSGHQFPNYSSELNVNALLLGDSALYLCASSYPTGGANVLTFGAGSRLTVL.

The chain combines TRBV30 with TRBJ1-4; 8 nucleotides agree with TRBD1. CDR1 and CDR2 from the germline V gene are GTSNPN and SVGIG (reference sequence). There are 14 residues in the CDR3. The junction had 10 bases not matched to a gene; V was cut back by 3 bases and J by 10 bases. The CDR3: CAWRPRGHSVKLFF. The CDR3 DNA is TGTGCCTGGAGACCCAGGGGGCATTCGGTAAAACTGTTTTTT.

The chain is built from TRBV12-5 and TRBJ1-2, with TRBD1 as a possible D gene (5 bases). Trimming took 4 bases from V and 8 from J, leaving 14 bases between them. The CDR3 has 13 residues. The germline CDR1 and CDR2 sequences are LGHNT and FRNRAP. This CDR3 reads CASGWWGETGYTF. The CDR3 DNA follows: TGTGCTAGTGGTTGGTGGGGGGAGACCGGCTACACCTTC.

This chain uses TRBV28 with TRBJ1-1, with D tentatively TRBD1 (6 bases). Per the germline V gene, CDR1 is MDHEN and CDR2 is SYDVKM. Trimming shortened V by 6 bases and J by 0 bases, and 11 bases separated the two germline ends. This CDR3 has 14 residues. DNA for the CDR3: TGTGCCAGCAGGCAACAGGGCCTGAACACTGAAGCTTTCTTT. Its protein product is CASRQQGLNTEAFF.

This chain links TRBV19 with TRBJ1-1, with 10 bases identical to TRBD1. Germline CDR1 LNHDA, CDR2 SQIVND (reference sequence). After removal of 6 bases from V and 8 bases from J, the junction contained 9 bases not matched to a gene. This CDR3 spans 14 amino acids. CDR3 sequence reads: CASSSGTGVREAFF. In DNA form, the CDR3 reads TGTGCCAGTAGCTCGGGGACAGGGGTTAGAGAAGCTTTCTTT.

This rearrangement joins TRBV28 to TRBJ1-5; maybe TRBD1 (6 bases). The V end lost 2 bases, the J end lost 4 bases, and 12 bases lay between the germline ends. The CDR3 spans 15 residues. Looked up from germline, CDR1 is MDHEN and CDR2 is SYDVKM. The CDR3, as DNA: TGTGCCAGCAGTTTACTTGGACAGAAGAATCAGCCCCAGCATTTT. Amino acids: CASSLLGQKNQPQHF.

The CDR3 reads CASSNRGEAEQYF. In nucleotides, the CDR3 is TGCGCCAGCAGCAACAGGGGAGAGGCCGAGCAGTACTTC. J is TRBJ2-7 and V is TRBV10-1, with TRBD1 identical over 7 bases. CDR3 length equals 13 residues. V trimming: 6 bases; J trimming: 6 bases; junction bases outside the gene matches: 8. Looked up from germline, CDR1 is WNHNN and CDR2 is SYGVQD (reference sequence).

CDR3 sequence reads: CASSRAGLAGGQETQYF. The CDR3 bases are TGCGCCAGCAGCCGAGCCGGACTAGCGGGAGGACAAGAGACCCAGTACTTC. The rearrangement uses TRBV5-1 and TRBJ2-5, with 14 bases matching TRBD2. The V gene's germline CDR1 is SGHRS and CDR2 YFSETQ. This CDR3 contains 17 residues. V trimming: 4 bases; J trimming: 2 bases; junction bases outside the gene matches: 7.

The J gene is TRBJ1-5, the V gene TRBV3-1 (or the pseudogene TRBV3-2); D call uncertain. Germline V lookup: CDR1 LGHDT, CDR2 YNNKEL (reference sequence). V lost 3 bases, J lost 1 base, and 7 bases lay in between. This CDR3 is built from 14 residues. The CDR3 region is CASSHGLSNQPQHF. CDR3 sequence (DNA): TGTGCCAGCAGCCATGGACTGAGCAATCAGCCCCAGCATTTT.

The chain carries TRBV5-1 and TRBJ2-5, with 7 bases lining up with TRBD2. V gave up 2 bases and J gave up 5 bases; unmatched junction bases: 3. The CDR3 spans 13 residues. Germline assignment: CDR1 SGHRS and CDR2 YFSETQ. CDR3 in amino acids: CASSFEGGETQYF. CDR3 nucleotides: TGCGCCAGCAGCTTTGAGGGAGGGGAGACCCAGTACTTC.

V and J are TRBV29-1 and TRBJ2-1, with 10 bases aligning to TRBD2. The J segment lost 7 bases and the V segment lost 6 bases, leaving 6 bases of the junction unmatched. The CDR3 has 13 residues. Looked up from germline, CDR1 is SQVTM and CDR2 is ANQGSEA. The CDR3 region has the DNA TGCAGCGTCGAAAAGACTAGCGGGAATGAGCAGTTCTTC. It yields the protein CSVEKTSGNEQFF.

The chain joins TRBV27 to TRBJ2-1; a possible D gene is TRBD2 (6 bases). The CDR3 runs to 14 residues. The V gene lost 2 bases and the J gene lost 9 bases, with 14 bases spanning the gap. CDR1 MNHEY and CDR2 SMNVEV come from the germline V gene (reference sequence). Here the CDR3 reads CASSLATSFSEQFF. The CDR3 nucleotides are TGTGCCAGCAGTTTAGCCACTAGCTTCAGTGAGCAGTTCTTC.

The rearrangement joins TRBV6-5 to TRBJ1-3; D may be TRBD1 (6 bases). V gave up 4 bases and J gave up 0 bases, with 13 bases separating them. The CDR3 has 16 amino acids. Germline assignment: CDR1 MNHEY and CDR2 SVGAGI. The CDR3 coding sequence is TGTGCCAGCAGTTTGGGACACTCAAGCTCTGGAAACACCATATATTTT. It specifies CASSLGHSSSGNTIYF.

The chain combines TRBV6-5 with TRBJ1-5; TRBD1 matches 11 bases. V was clipped by 6 bases and J by 3 bases; unmatched bases: 4. This CDR3 has 15 residues. Germline CDR1 is MNHEY and CDR2 is SVGAGI. CDR3 sequence: CASRWDRGTNQPQHF. In DNA form, the CDR3 reads TGTGCCAGCAGGTGGGACAGGGGGACCAATCAGCCCCAGCATTTT.

This clone was recorded many times. V and J are TRBV20-1 and TRBJ2-7; D is possibly TRBD1 (6 bases). Trimming removed 2 bases from V and 6 bases from J, with 8 bases in between. Germline V gives CDR1 DFQATT, CDR2 SNEGSKA (reference sequence). The CDR3 runs to 11 residues. The DNA for the CDR3 is TGCAGTGCTAGACAGGGGAGCGAGCAGTACTTC. This encodes CSARQGSEQYF.

The J gene is TRBJ2-1, the V gene TRBV9; TRBD2 aligns across 7 bases. V lost 1 base to trimming and J lost 6 bases; unmatched junction nucleotides: 7. The CDR3 spans 15 residues. Germline assignment: CDR1 SGDLS and CDR2 YYNGEE. The CDR3 DNA sequence: TGTGCCAGCAGCGTAAATTTGCGGGAGATCAATGAGCAGTTCTTC. Protein sequence: CASSVNLREINEQFF.

The chain links TRBV20-1 to TRBJ1-1; no clear D. The CDR3 spans 10 residues. CDR1 is DFQATT, CDR2 SNEGSKA, per germline (reference sequence). V was cut by 1 base and J by 11 bases, with 8 bases left in between. The CDR3 DNA follows: TGCAGTGCTAGAGGCCCCGGGGCTTTCTTT. Its translation: CSARGPGAFF.

The chain recombines TRBV20-1 with TRBJ2-1; D is possibly TRBD2 (6 bases). This CDR3 has 17 amino acids. The V and J ends lost 3 bases and 9 bases respectively, with 27 bases between them. Germline values: CDR1 DFQATT, CDR2 SNEGSKA (reference sequence). This CDR3 reads CSASSLAPLRHRGEQFF. CDR3 nucleotide sequence: TGCAGTGCTAGTAGTCTAGCGCCCCTACGCCATAGAGGTGAGCAGTTCTTC.

The chain employs TRBV28 and TRBJ2-7, with 8 nucleotides matching TRBD2. Germline lookup yields CDR1 MDHEN and CDR2 SYDVKM. V was pared by 5 bases and J by 0 bases, with 6 bases of the junction left unmatched. The CDR3 is 15 amino acids. The DNA of the CDR3 is TGTGCCAGCAGTATTAGCGGGAAGAGCTCCTACGAGCAGTACTTC. Its protein is CASSISGKSSYEQYF.

The chain links TRBV7-9 to TRBJ1-1, with 8 bases that match TRBD1. Germline CDR1 is SEHNR and CDR2 is FQNEAQ (reference sequence). The CDR3 runs to 15 residues. V trimming: 3 bases; J trimming: 4 bases; junction bases outside the gene matches: 7. CDR3 in amino acids: CASSLTGDGVTEAFF. CDR3 sequence (DNA): TGTGCCAGCAGCTTGACAGGGGATGGAGTCACTGAAGCTTTCTTT.

The V and J genes are TRBV20-1 and TRBJ1-5; the D gene is possibly TRBD1 (6 bases). The germline V gene has CDR1 DFQATT and CDR2 SNEGSKA (reference sequence). There are 11 residues in the CDR3. The germline V and J ends were trimmed by 5 bases and 6 bases, with 8 bases remaining between them. The CDR3 protein is CSASRGQPQHF. CDR3 coding DNA: TGCAGTGCTTCCAGGGGTCAGCCCCAGCATTTT.

This clone was seen only once. This chain links TRBV29-1 with TRBJ2-3; 7 bases are shared with TRBD2. V lost 6 bases to trimming and J lost 1 base; unmatched junction nucleotides: 7. The CDR3 loop spans 14 amino acids. The germline gives CDR1 SQVTM, CDR2 ANQGSEA. This chain's CDR3 is CSVLAVWGTDTQYF. In DNA, the CDR3 is TGCAGCGTCCTAGCGGTTTGGGGCACAGATACGCAGTATTTT.

The chain joins TRBV28 to TRBJ1-2, with D possibly being TRBD1 (5 bases). This CDR3 spans 13 amino acids. Germline V gives CDR1 MDHEN, CDR2 SYDVKM. Trimming stripped 6 bases from V and 4 bases from J, with 12 bases between. CDR3 nucleotides: TGTGCCAGCAGCCGGACGGACACCTATGGCTACACCTTC. Encoded protein: CASSRTDTYGYTF.